Shown below are 10 T cell receptor beta chains from a single sample sequenced in a study of cytomegalovirus exposure and HLA in healthy donors. The PCR contained 60 Vbeta and 13 Jbeta primers. Assay: immunoSEQ multiplex PCR; the TCRdb copy retains only in-frame clones and omits some. The data hold about 170,000 clones, with 55% to 65% observed a single time. The sample taken for sequencing was PBMCs. Receptor source: a middle-aged man in good health and CMV-seronegative.

The CDR3 DNA sequence: TGCGCCAGCAGCTTGGGACAGGCTAATCAGCCCCAGCATTTT. It specifies CASSLGQANQPQHF. The V call is TRBV5-1, the J call TRBJ1-5, with D perhaps TRBD1 (6 bases). The V end was cut by 0 bases, the J end by 4 bases, with 8 bases between. The germline gives CDR1 SGHRS, CDR2 YFSETQ. This CDR3 spans 14 amino acids.

This clone was found a few times. CDR3 region: CASSSTSLLNTGELFF. The CDR3 DNA reads TGCGCCAGCAGCTCGACTAGCCTATTAAACACCGGGGAGCTGTTTTTT. The chain couples TRBV5-1 to TRBJ2-2; the match to TRBD2 covers 7 bases. The CDR3 runs 16 residues. Per germline, CDR1 SGHRS and CDR2 YFSETQ. The ends lost 3 bases at V and 2 bases at J; junction bases unmatched: 7.

The rearrangement uses TRBV11-3 and TRBJ2-7, with TRBD1 matching over 9 bases. Germline-derived CDR1 and CDR2 are SGHNT and YENEEA. This CDR3 has 15 residues. V trimming: 5 bases; J trimming: 1 base; junction bases outside the gene matches: 6. The CDR3 spells CASSKRTGESYEQYF. The DNA of the CDR3 is TGTGCCAGCAGCAAAAGGACAGGGGAATCCTACGAGCAGTACTTC.

The chain recombines TRBV5-1 with TRBJ1-1; TRBD1 is a possible D gene (5 bases). The V gene lost 2 bases and the J gene lost 2 bases, with 7 bases spanning the gap. The CDR3 has 13 amino acids. Germline V lookup: CDR1 SGHRS, CDR2 YFSETQ. This chain's CDR3 is CASSFRDNTEAFF. In nucleotides, the CDR3 is TGCGCCAGCAGCTTCAGGGATAACACTGAAGCTTTCTTT.

This CDR3 reads CASSLDTSANIQYF. The CDR3 DNA follows: TGTGCCAGCAGCTTAGATACTAGTGCCAACATTCAGTACTTC. The rearrangement uses TRBV7-9 and TRBJ2-4; possible D gene TRBD2, 5 bases. Germline values: CDR1 SEHNR, CDR2 FQNEAQ (reference sequence). The CDR3 consists of 14 residues. With 1 base removed from V and 7 bases from J, the gap between germline ends came to 11 bases.

The chain is built from TRBV9 and TRBJ1-2, with a tentative D call TRBD1 (5 bases). Trimming stripped 4 bases from V and 7 bases from J, with 11 bases between. The length of the CDR3 is 12 residues. CDR1 SGDLS and CDR2 YYNGEE come from the germline V gene. CDR3 sequence: CASSTSGLGYTF. DNA of the CDR3: TGTGCCAGCAGCACGTCAGGGCTTGGCTACACCTTC.

The gene calls are TRBV27 and TRBJ1-2; D possibly corresponds to TRBD1 (5 bases). V lost 5 bases and J lost 0, with 25 bases in between. Germline V gene lookup returns CDR1 MNHEY and CDR2 SMNVEV (reference sequence). CDR3 size: 19 residues. The CDR3 region is CASSGHGRGGSPANYGYTF. The CDR3, as DNA: TGTGCCAGCAGTGGGCATGGACGGGGGGGATCGCCTGCTAACTATGGCTACACCTTC.

The V gene is TRBV28, the J gene TRBJ2-3; 9 bases match TRBD2. CDR1 MDHEN and CDR2 SYDVKM come from the germline V gene. The V gene end was trimmed by 7 bases and the J gene end by 4 bases; junction bases not matched to a gene: 12. The length of the CDR3 is 16 residues. CDR3 in DNA: TGTGCCAGCATGACTAGCGGACCTAGGAGCGCAGATACGCAGTATTTT. Amino acids: CASMTSGPRSADTQYF.

This clone was seen a few times. This chain uses TRBV29-1 with TRBJ1-2, with TRBD1 matching 8 bases. This CDR3 comprises 11 residues. Germline loops: CDR1 SQVTM, CDR2 ANQGSEA. Trimming removed 4 bases from V and 7 bases from J; junction bases left unmatched: 2. The CDR3 reads CSVGQGFGYTF. The CDR3 DNA reads as TGCAGCGTTGGACAGGGGTTTGGCTACACCTTC.

The V and J genes are TRBV12-5 and TRBJ2-6; 11 bases agree with TRBD1. Trimming at V came to 4 bases and at J to 6 bases, leaving 2 bases not matched to a gene. Germline V gene sequence: CDR1 LGHNT, CDR2 FRNRAP. CDR3 length: 15 amino acids. CDR3 residues: CASGSGQGEANVLTF. DNA for the CDR3: TGTGCTAGTGGTTCGGGACAGGGGGAGGCCAACGTCCTGACTTTC.